These 2 T cell receptor beta chains were all obtained from the same sample, sequenced in a study of blood T cell repertoires in COVID-19. This table comes from immunoSEQ multiplex PCR, and its TCRdb copy is limited to in-frame clones, with some not included. The sample includes around 210,000 clones, roughly 75% of them seen just once. Sequences were obtained from peripheral blood. The receptor source for this set is a woman between 65 and 79 years old with acute or convalescent COVID-19.

This chain joins TRBV6-1 and TRBJ2-3; D may be TRBD1 (6 bases). The CDR3 is made up of 17 amino acids. Trimming took off 0 bases at V and 3 bases at J, with 16 bases between the two ends. The V gene's germline CDR1 is MNHNS and CDR2 SASEGT. CDR3 sequence reads: CASSEALGAVGTDTQYF. CDR3 bases: TGTGCCAGCAGTGAAGCTTTGGGGGCAGTTGGGACAGATACGCAGTATTTT.

V gene TRBV7-8 combines with J gene TRBJ1-5, with a tentative D call TRBD1 (6 bases). This CDR3 is built from 17 residues. Trimming cost V 0 bases and J 3 bases, with 15 bases left between them. Per the germline V gene, CDR1 is SGHVS and CDR2 is FQNEAQ. The CDR3 loop reads CASSLASWDTLNQPQHF. The CDR3 DNA sequence: TGTGCCAGCAGCTTAGCTAGTTGGGACACACTCAATCAGCCCCAGCATTTT.